This TCR beta chain was identified during a study of control samples from healthy donors and cancer patients (dated by TCRdb to 2019 to 2021). Library preparation employed the immunoSEQ multiplex PCR assay. TCRdb's version of the immuneACCESS table is confined to in-frame rearrangements and falls short of the full clone set. An unresolved V gene accounts for under half of the shortfall where checked; the remainder is of unknown origin. Counted in this sample were more than 100,000 clones; around 88% of them appeared once. The ten largest clones represent approximately 3.2% of the sample. This clone has a handful of counts. The specificity of this receptor is unknown. One base away there is no much larger clone; base qualities are not given. Counted from cysteine to phenylalanine, this CDR3 has 13 amino acids. Left in the record is the CDR3 DNA by itself, 39 bases read in frame from the first base. The germline ends are 14 bases apart after V is trimmed by 6 bases and J by 6 bases. According to the germline V gene, CDR1 reads LGHNT and CDR2 reads FRNRAP.

The rearranged segments are TRBV12-5 and TRBJ1-2, with an unclear D gene assignment. The TCR was taken from a man in his forties or fifties in good health. Input material: blood. Here the CDR3 is given as CASGSFASNGYTF. Here is the DNA: TGTGCTAGTGGGAGTTTTGCTTCGAATGGCTACACCTTC.